Given below is one T cell receptor beta chain in context. What antigen it recognizes has not been identified. One junction end does not reproduce the germline sequence, and a read error may be involved. TCRbeta CDR3 regions were amplified from genomic DNA using the immunoSEQ Assay, a bias-controlled multiplex PCR. As for the authors' bioinformatics: Within the assay, amplification of reference gene primers was used to estimate how many nucleated cells each sample contained. To quantify the absolute abundance of each unique TCRbeta CDR3 rearrangement, sequence reads were collapsed and filtered. For each sample, productive Simpson clonality was calculated as the square root of Simpson's diversity index over productive rearrangements. As stored in TCRdb, this immuneACCESS dataset retains in-frame rearrangements with V and J assigned. A fraction of the clones does not appear; measured against another copy, unresolved V genes explain less than half of the discrepancy, and the remainder lacks a known reason. That table gives V, J and clone size, and the DNA gave D and trimming. This sample gives approximately 350,000 clones in total; approximately 88% of them show up just once. 2.5% to 3.5% of the sample is taken by the ten largest.

One collaborating source in Seattle enrolled patients while the patients were actively infected and followed the patients over time throughout the course of disease. The collaborating institutions used their own protocols to collect whole blood in K2EDTA tubes. Collaborator samples were shipped for TCRbeta analysis as frozen whole blood, isolated PBMCs, or DNA extracted from either sample type. From a lookup of the germline V gene, CDR1 and CDR2 are WSHSY and SAAADI. The CDR3 measures 15 amino acids from cysteine to phenylalanine. The read is trimmed to its CDR3 DNA, 45 bases read in frame from base 1. These data are taken from a study of blood T cell repertoires in COVID-19 (dated by TCRdb to about 2020). General notes on the study: Samples covering the acute and convalescent phases of COVID-19 were provided by collaborators in the United States, Italy and Spain. The prospective study material was composed of cDNA or gDNA derived from T cells, B-cell-depleted T cells, or PBMCs. The dataset comprised deeply sampled blood TCRbeta repertoires from subjects exposed to, actively infected with, or recovered from COVID-19. The repertoires were made available in a free public database intended to serve as a resource for research on the immune response to SARS-CoV-2. The samples were drawn from the first 160 participants of the ongoing ImmuneRACE study and from 1,254 subjects provided by 6 global collaborators. A de-identified subject ID, COVID-19 status, age in years and sex were almost always included in the sample metadata. Where HLA class I and class II types were available, the types were taken from metadata supplied by the sample provider, not from assay-based typing. General findings and caveats noted by the study authors: The quantity of clinical and demographic metadata differed by source and by participant and was supplied without curation.

The TCR was taken from a woman in her 30s with COVID-19, enrolled during active disease. The V and J genes are TRBV10-2 and TRBJ2-3; TRBD2 matches 7 bases in the middle. The sequenced sample consisted of peripheral blood. The CDR3 corresponds to CASSETVKHHTGGSF. The nucleotides read TGCGCCAGCAGTGAGACCGTCAAGCATCATACGGGGGGTAGTTTT.